The rows below give T cell receptor beta chains drawn from one sample of a study of control samples from healthy donors and cancer patients. TCRdb keeps only in-frame clones here, not all; method: immunoSEQ multiplex PCR. This sample yields approximately 120,000 clones, of which over 75% are seen a single time; around 2% belongs to the top ten. Sequencing was performed on blood. The receptors come from a man between 18 and 29 years old in good health. Each CDR3 is given with its conserved first and last residue. A D gene is named only where the DNA matches it firmly. Part of the rows lack a size; the others show once, few, many or a class for expanded clones.

DNA	CDR3	length	size	J	D	V
TGTGCCAGCAGCCCGGGGACAGCCTTAGTTGAAGCTTTCTTT	CASSPGTALVEAFF	14	NA	TRBJ1-1	TRBD1	TRBV6-6
TGTGCCAGCAGTTACTCGTCAGGGGGGCAGAATGGCTACACCTTC	CASSYSSGGQNGYTF	15	NA	TRBJ1-2	TRBD1	TRBV6-5
TGTGCCAGCAGCCTGGACACGAACACTGAAGCTTTCTTT	CASSLDTNTEAFF	13	medium-sized	TRBJ1-1	NA	TRBV7-3
TGTGCCAGCTCACCCACAGCCGGGACAGGGGGATCCTCCTACGAGCAGTACTTC	CASSPTAGTGGSSYEQYF	18	NA	TRBJ2-7	TRBD1	TRBV18
TGTGCCAGCAGAGCCGGGACAGGGGGTAGCGGGGCCAACGTCCTGACTTTC	CASRAGTGGSGANVLTF	17	NA	TRBJ2-6	TRBD1	TRBV7-9
TGTGCCACCAGCAGAGGGACGGAAAACTATGGCTACACCTTC	CATSRGTENYGYTF	14	NA	TRBJ1-2	NA	TRBV15
TGTGCCAGTAGTATTTCCCAGCCCCAATCTAACTATGGCTACACCTTC	CASSISQPQSNYGYTF	16	NA	TRBJ1-2	NA	TRBV19
TGCGCCAGCAGCTCGGATCGGGGGAACAATTCACCCCTCCACTTT	CASSSDRGNNSPLHF	15	NA	TRBJ1-6	NA	TRBV5-1
TGTGCCAGCAGCTTGGGACAGGGACTCTATGGCTACACCTTC	CASSLGQGLYGYTF	14	NA	TRBJ1-2	TRBD1	TRBV27
TGTGCCAGCAGTGGCGGGCTTGGACAGGGGTTAGGCACTGAAGCTTTCTTT	CASSGGLGQGLGTEAFF	17	NA	TRBJ1-1	TRBD1	TRBV25-1
TGTGCCAGTATTCTGAGGAGAACAGGGGGCGTTACTGAAGCTTTCTTT	CASILRRTGGVTEAFF	16	NA	TRBJ1-1	TRBD1	TRBV19
TGTGCCAGCAGCCAAGGAGCGGGAGTGGATACGCAGTATTTT	CASSQGAGVDTQYF	14	NA	TRBJ2-3	TRBD2	TRBV3-1/TRBV3-2
TGCAGCGTTGGGGGCGGGAGGAGGAATGAGCAGTTCTTC	CSVGGGRRNEQFF	13	NA	TRBJ2-1	TRBD2	TRBV29-1
TGTGCCAGCAGCCCACTAGCGGGAGGGTACAATGAGCAGTTCTTC	CASSPLAGGYNEQFF	15	few	TRBJ2-1	TRBD2	TRBV6-4
TGTGCCAGTAGGGCGGGGAGGTATAATTCACCCCTCCACTTT	CASRAGRYNSPLHF	14	NA	TRBJ1-6	NA	TRBV19
TGCAGTGCTAGAGAGACAGTAGCTTTCTTT	CSARETVAFF	10	NA	TRBJ1-1	NA	TRBV20-1
TGTGCCAGCAGCGTGCAGGAAACCCAAGAGACCCAGTACTTC	CASSVQETQETQYF	14	NA	TRBJ2-5	NA	TRBV7-8
TGTGCCACCAGCCCTGGGGGGGGGATTTCGACTAGCGGGATGTCAGGCGAGCAGTACTTC	CATSPGGGISTSGMSGEQYF	20	NA	TRBJ2-7	TRBD2	TRBV13
TGTGCCAGCAGTTTACGGATAGCGGGAGCCAAAAACATTCAGTACTTC	CASSLRIAGAKNIQYF	16	NA	TRBJ2-4	TRBD2	TRBV28
TGCAGCGCCGTTCCACGGGGAAAGAACACTGAAGCTTTCTTT	CSAVPRGKNTEAFF	14	NA	TRBJ1-1	NA	TRBV29-1
TGTGCCAGCATGGTGCAGGGACCCTACGAGCAGTACTTC	CASMVQGPYEQYF	13	NA	TRBJ2-7	NA	TRBV2
TGTGCCAGCAGTAGGGACAGGGTGGATACGCAGTATTTT	CASSRDRVDTQYF	13	NA	TRBJ2-3	TRBD1	TRBV6-4
TGTGCCAGTAGTCCCCGGGGTCGGGGACTAGCGGCCTACAATGAGCAGTTCTTC	CASSPRGRGLAAYNEQFF	18	NA	TRBJ2-1	TRBD2	TRBV19
TGCGCCAGCAGCCAAGTTTTGGGGGGAGCTTTCTTT	CASSQVLGGAFF	12	NA	TRBJ1-1	NA	TRBV4-1
TGTGCCAGCAGTTCTCGACAGATTGATTCACCCCTCCACTTT	CASSSRQIDSPLHF	14	once	TRBJ1-6	NA	TRBV6-2/TRBV6-3
TGCGCCAGCAGCTTGCGTCCGGAGACCCAGTACTTC	CASSLRPETQYF	12	NA	TRBJ2-5	NA	TRBV5-1
TGTGCCAGCAGCGTAGGGGGCCATAATCAGCCCCAGCATTTT	CASSVGGHNQPQHF	14	once	TRBJ1-5	NA	TRBV9
TGTGCCAGCACCACCTCCAACTCTGGAAACACCATATATTTT	CASTTSNSGNTIYF	14	NA	TRBJ1-3	NA	TRBV6-5
TGTGCCAGCAGTCCCAACCGACAGGGGGCAGGGGGACCCGGGGAGCTGTTTTTT	CASSPNRQGAGGPGELFF	18	NA	TRBJ2-2	TRBD1	TRBV28
TGTGCCAGCAGCTTGATGGGTCAAAGTTCTGAAGCTTTCTTT	CASSLMGQSSEAFF	14	NA	TRBJ1-1	NA	TRBV7-9
TGTGCCAGCAGCGTATATGGAACCAACACTGAAGCTTTCTTT	CASSVYGTNTEAFF	14	many	TRBJ1-1	NA	TRBV7-2
TGTGCCAGCATTTCCCCCGCCCTAGCGGCAGGGGATACGCAGTATTTT	CASISPALAAGDTQYF	16	NA	TRBJ2-3	TRBD2	TRBV2
TGTGCCACGGCAGGCCCAGATGTCGAGCAGTACTTC	CATAGPDVEQYF	12	NA	TRBJ2-7	NA	TRBV24-1
TGCGCCAGCAGTGAGTCGACCATAAGAAACACCATATATTTT	CASSESTIRNTIYF	14	NA	TRBJ1-3	NA	TRBV10-1
TGTGCCTGGAGTGTACGGGGCATCAGAAACAATTCACCCCTCCACTTT	CAWSVRGIRNNSPLHF	16	NA	TRBJ1-6	NA	TRBV30
TGTGCCAGCAGCTTGGTTGGGGGGGAGCGACCCCTCCACTTT	CASSLVGGERPLHF	14	NA	TRBJ1-6	NA	TRBV5-6
TGTGCCAGCAGTTACTCCCGACAGCCGAACACTGAAGCTTTCTTT	CASSYSRQPNTEAFF	15	NA	TRBJ1-1	NA	TRBV6-6